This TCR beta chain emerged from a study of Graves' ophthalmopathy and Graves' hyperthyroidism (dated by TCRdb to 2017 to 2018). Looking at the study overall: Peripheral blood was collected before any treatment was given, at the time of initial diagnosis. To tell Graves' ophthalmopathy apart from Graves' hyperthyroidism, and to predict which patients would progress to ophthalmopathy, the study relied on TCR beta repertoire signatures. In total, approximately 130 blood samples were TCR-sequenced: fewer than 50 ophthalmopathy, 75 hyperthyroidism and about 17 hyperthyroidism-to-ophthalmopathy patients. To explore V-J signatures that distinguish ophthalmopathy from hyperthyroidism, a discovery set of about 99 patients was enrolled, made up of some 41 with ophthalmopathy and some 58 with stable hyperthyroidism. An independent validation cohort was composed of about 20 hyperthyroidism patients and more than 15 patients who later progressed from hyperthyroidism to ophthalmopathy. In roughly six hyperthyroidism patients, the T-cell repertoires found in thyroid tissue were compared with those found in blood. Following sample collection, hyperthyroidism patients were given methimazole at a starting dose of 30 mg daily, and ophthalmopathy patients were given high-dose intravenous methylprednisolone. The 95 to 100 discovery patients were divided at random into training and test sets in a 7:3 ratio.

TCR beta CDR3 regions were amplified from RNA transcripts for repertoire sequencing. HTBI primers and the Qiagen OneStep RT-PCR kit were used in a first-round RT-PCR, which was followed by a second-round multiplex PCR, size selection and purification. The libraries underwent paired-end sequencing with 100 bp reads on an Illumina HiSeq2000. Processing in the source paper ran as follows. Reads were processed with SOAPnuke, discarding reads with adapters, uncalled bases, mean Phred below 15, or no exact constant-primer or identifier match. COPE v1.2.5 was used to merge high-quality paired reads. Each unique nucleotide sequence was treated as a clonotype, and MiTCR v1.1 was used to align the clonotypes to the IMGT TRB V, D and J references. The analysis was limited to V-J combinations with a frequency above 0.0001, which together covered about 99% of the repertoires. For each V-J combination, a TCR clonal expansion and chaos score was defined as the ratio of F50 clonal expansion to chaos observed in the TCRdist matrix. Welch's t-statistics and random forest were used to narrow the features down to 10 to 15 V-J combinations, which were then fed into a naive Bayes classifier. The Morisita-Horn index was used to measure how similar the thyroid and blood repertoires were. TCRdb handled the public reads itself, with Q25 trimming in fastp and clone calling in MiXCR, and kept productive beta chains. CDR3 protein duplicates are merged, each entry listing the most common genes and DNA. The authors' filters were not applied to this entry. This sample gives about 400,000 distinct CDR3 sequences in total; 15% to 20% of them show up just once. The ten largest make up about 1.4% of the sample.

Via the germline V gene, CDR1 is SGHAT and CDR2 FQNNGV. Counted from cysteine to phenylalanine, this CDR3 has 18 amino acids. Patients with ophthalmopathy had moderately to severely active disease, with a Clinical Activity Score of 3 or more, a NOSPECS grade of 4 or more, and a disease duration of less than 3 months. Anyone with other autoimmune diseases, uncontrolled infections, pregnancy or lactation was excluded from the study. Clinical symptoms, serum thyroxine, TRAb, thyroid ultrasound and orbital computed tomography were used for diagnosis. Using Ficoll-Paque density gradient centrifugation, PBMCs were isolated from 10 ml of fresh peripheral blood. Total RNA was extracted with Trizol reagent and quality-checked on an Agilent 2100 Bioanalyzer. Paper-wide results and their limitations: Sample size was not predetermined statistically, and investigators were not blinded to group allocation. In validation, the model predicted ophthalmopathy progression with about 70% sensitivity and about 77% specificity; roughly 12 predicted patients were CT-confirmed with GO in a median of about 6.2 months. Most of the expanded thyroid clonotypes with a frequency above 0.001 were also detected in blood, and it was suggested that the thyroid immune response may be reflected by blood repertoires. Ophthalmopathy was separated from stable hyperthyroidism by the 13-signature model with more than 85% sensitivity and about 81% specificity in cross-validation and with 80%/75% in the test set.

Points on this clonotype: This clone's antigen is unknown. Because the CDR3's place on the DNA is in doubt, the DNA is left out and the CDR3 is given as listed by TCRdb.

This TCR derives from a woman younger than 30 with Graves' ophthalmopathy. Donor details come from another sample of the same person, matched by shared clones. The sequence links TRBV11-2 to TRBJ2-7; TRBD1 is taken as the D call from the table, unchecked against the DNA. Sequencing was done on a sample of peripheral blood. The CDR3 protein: CASSFYICSAGTGREQYF.